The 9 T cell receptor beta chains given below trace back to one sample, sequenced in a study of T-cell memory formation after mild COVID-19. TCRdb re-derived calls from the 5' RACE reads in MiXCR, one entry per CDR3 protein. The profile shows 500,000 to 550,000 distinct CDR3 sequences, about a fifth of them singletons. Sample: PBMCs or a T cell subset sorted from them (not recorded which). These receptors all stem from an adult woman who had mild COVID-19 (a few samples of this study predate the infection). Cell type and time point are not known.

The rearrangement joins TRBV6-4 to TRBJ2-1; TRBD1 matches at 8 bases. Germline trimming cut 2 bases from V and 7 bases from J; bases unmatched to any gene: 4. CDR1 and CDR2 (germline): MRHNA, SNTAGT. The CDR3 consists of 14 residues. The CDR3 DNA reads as TGTGCCAGCAGTGACGGGCGACAGGGGAATGAGCAGTTCTTC. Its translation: CASSDGRQGNEQFF.

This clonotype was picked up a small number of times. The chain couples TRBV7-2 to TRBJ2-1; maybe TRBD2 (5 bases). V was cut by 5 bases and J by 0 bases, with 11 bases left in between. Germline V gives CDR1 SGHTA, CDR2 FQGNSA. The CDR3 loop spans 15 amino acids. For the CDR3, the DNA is TGTGCCAGCAGCCCGGGGTGGAGCTCCTACAATGAGCAGTTCTTC. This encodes CASSPGWSSYNEQFF.

CDR3 coding DNA: TGTGCCAGCAGTGAATATTACGTTAGCTCCTACAATGAGCAGTTCTTC. Encoded protein: CASSEYYVSSYNEQFF. The gene calls are TRBV6-4 and TRBJ2-1, with D uncertain. Germline values: CDR1 MRHNA, CDR2 SNTAGT. The CDR3 is made up of 16 amino acids. Trimming stripped 3 bases from V and 0 bases from J, with 12 bases between.

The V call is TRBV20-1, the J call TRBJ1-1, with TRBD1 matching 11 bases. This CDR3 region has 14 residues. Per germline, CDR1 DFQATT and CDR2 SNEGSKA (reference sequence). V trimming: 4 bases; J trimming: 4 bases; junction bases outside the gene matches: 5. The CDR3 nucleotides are TGCAGTGCTACTTTGGGACAGGGGGTCACTGAAGCTTTCTTT. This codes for CSATLGQGVTEAFF.

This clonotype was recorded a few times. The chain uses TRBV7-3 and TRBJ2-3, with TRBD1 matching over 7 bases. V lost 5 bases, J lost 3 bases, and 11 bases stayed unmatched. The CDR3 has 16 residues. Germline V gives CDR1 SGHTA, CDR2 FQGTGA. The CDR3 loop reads CASSGKTGAATDTQYF. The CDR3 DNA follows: TGTGCCAGCAGCGGAAAAACAGGGGCCGCAACAGATACGCAGTATTTT.

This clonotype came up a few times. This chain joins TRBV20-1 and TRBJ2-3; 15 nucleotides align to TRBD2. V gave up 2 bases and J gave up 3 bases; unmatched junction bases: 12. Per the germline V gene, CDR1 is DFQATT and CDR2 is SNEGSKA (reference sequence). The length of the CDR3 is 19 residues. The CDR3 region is CSARWPRTSGGAKTDTQYF. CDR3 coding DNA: TGCAGTGCTAGATGGCCAAGGACTAGCGGGGGGGCTAAAACAGATACGCAGTATTTT.

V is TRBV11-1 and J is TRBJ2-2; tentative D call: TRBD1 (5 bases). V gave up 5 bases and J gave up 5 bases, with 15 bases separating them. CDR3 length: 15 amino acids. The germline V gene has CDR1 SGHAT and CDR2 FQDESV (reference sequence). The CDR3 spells CASSKQGAVTGELFF. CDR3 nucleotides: TGTGCCAGCAGCAAGCAGGGTGCGGTGACCGGGGAGCTGTTTTTT.

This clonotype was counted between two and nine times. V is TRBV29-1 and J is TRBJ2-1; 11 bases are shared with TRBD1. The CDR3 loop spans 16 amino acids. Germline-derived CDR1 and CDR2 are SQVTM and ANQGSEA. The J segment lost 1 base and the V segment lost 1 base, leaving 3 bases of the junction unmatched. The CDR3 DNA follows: TGCAGCGTTGAAGGAGGGACAGGGGGATCCTACAATGAGCAGTTCTTC. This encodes CSVEGGTGGSYNEQFF.

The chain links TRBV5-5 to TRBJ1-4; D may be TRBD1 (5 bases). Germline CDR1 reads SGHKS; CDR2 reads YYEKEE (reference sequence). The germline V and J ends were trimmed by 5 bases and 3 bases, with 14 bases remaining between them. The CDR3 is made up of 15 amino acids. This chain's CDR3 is CASRSRGTANEKLFF. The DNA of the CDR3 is TGTGCCAGCAGGTCGAGGGGAACGGCTAATGAAAAACTGTTTTTT.